This TCR beta chain was identified during a study of PD-1 blockade in classical Hodgkin lymphoma. Indicated time point: newly diagnosed, previously untreated cHL patient sample. Purified CD4+ T cells were obtained from thawed PBMCs through magnetic negative selection. PBMCs representing newly diagnosed, untreated classical Hodgkin lymphoma functioned as the comparison. The CDR3 consists of 15 residues. V lost 0 bases and J lost 5, with 12 bases in between. Germline V gives CDR1 LNHNV, CDR2 YYDKDF (reference sequence). Overall study results and limits: Possible causes of repertoire differences, disease activity or prior therapy, remain undefined. When set against healthy donors, newly diagnosed patients were reported to show lower baseline TCR diversity.

Libraries were prepared by immunoSEQ multiplex PCR; TCRdb keeps only in-frame clonotypes and omits some of them. The sample contains about 20,000 clones, around four fifths of which appear only once. With respect to this clone: Its antigen is currently unknown.

This chain joins TRBV15 and TRBJ2-3, with TRBD2 as a possible D gene (5 bases). This sequence was found in a human donor with classical Hodgkin lymphoma. Material for sequencing was CD4+ T cells from blood. For the CDR3, the DNA is TGTGCCACCAGCAGAGATCGGCCTGGAGGAGATACGCAGTATTTT. This codes for CATSRDRPGGDTQYF. The full variable domain, rest sourced from reference TRBV15 and TRBJ2-3, is DAMVIQNPRYQVTQFGKPVTLSCSQTLNHNVMYWYQQKSSQAPKLLFHYYDKDFNNEADTPDNFQSRRPNTSFCFLDIRSPGLGDTAMYLCATSRDRPGGDTQYFGPGTRLTVL.